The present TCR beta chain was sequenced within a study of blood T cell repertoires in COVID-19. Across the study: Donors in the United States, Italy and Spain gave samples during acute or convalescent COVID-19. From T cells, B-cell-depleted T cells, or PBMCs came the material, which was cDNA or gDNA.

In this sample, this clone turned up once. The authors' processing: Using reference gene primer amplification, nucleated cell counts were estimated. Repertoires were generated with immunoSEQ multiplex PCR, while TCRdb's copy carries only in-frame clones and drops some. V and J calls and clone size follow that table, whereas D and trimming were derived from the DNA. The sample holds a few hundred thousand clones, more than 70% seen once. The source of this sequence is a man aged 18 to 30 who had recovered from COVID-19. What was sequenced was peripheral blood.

The CDR3 loop is CASSLEAGYTF. The CDR3 DNA is TGTGCCAGCAGCTTAGAAGCCGGCTACACCTTC. This chain uses TRBV7-9 with TRBJ1-2; D not certain. Germline CDR1 and CDR2: SEHNR and FQNEAQ (reference sequence). V lost 1 base, J lost 8 bases, and 5 bases lay in between. The CDR3 contains 11 residues.